These T cell receptor beta chains were read from a single sample in a study of beta chain features in type 1 diabetes. The repertoire was sequenced with immunoSEQ multiplex PCR; TCRdb's copy has only in-frame clones and lacks some. The sample carries 600,000 to 750,000 clones, under 15% recorded once. The sequencing input was naive CD4+ T cells from blood. The receptor set was obtained from a man aged 25 to 45 with type 1 diabetes. CDR3s include the opening cysteine and the closing phenylalanine or tryptophan. A D gene is named only where the DNA matches it firmly. Some rows mark clone size as missing; the rest say once, few, many or name a class of expanded clone.

>TRBJ2-1|TRBV5-1|NA|NA
TGCGCCAGCAGCCCGGGGGGCGCCAACAATGAGCAGTTCTTC
CASSPGGANNEQFF
>TRBJ2-5|TRBV5-6|NA|TRBD1
TGTGCCAGCAGCTTGGGAGGGGGCATCAGACCAGAGACCCAGTACTTC
CASSLGGGIRPETQYF
>TRBJ2-1|TRBV30|NA|NA
TGTGCCTGGAGTCCCAACACCTACAATGAGCAGTTCTTC
CAWSPNTYNEQFF
>TRBJ2-7|TRBV6-1|few|NA
TGTGCCAGCAGCCCAGGGGAGTACACCTACGAGCAGTACTTC
CASSPGEYTYEQYF
>TRBJ2-7|TRBV7-2|few|NA
TGTGCCAGCAGCTTAGGGCCGGACGGTTCCTACGAGCAGTACTTC
CASSLGPDGSYEQYF
>TRBJ1-5|TRBV30|few|TRBD1
TGTGCCTGGGGGACAGGGGGCGGTCAGCCCCAGCATTTT
CAWGTGGGQPQHF
>TRBJ1-4|TRBV7-9|few|NA
TGTGCCAGCAGCTTAGAAACAGGGACTAATGAAAAACTGTTTTTT
CASSLETGTNEKLFF
>TRBJ2-7|TRBV7-9|NA|NA
TGTGCCAGCAGCTTAGAGCTAGTGGGCAGGGAGCAGTACTTC
CASSLELVGREQYF
>TRBJ1-2|TRBV29-1|few|TRBD1
TGCAGCGCCTGGGACAGGATCTATGGCTACACCTTC
CSAWDRIYGYTF
>TRBJ2-2|TRBV7-9|few|TRBD2
TGTGCCAGCAGCCGTCCTAGCGGTTCGAACACCGGGGAGCTGTTTTTT
CASSRPSGSNTGELFF
>TRBJ1-2|TRBV29-1|few|NA
TGCAGCGTTGCGGGCAGGGCGCGGTATGGCTACACCTTC
CSVAGRARYGYTF
>TRBJ1-1|TRBV4-3|few|NA
TGCGCCAGCAGCCAAGAAAAGGGGGGTGGGAACACTGAAGCTTTCTTT
CASSQEKGGGNTEAFF
>TRBJ1-2|TRBV6-6|few|NA
TGTGCCAGCAGTTCGAGGACGGCGGGCTACACCTTC
CASSSRTAGYTF
>TRBJ2-5|TRBV28|few|TRBD2
TGTGCCACCGGGACTAGCGGAGTTCAAGAGACCCAGTACTTC
CATGTSGVQETQYF
>TRBJ2-5|TRBV15|few|NA
TGTGCCACCAGCAGAGAGGGGTCCGGTTGGGGGACAACTCCAACATGGGAGACCCAGTACTTC
CATSREGSGWGTTPTWETQYF
>TRBJ1-6|TRBV28|NA|TRBD1
TGTGCCAGCAGTCAGACAGGGGGTTATTCACCCCTCCACTTT
CASSQTGGYSPLHF
>TRBJ2-3|TRBV25-1|few|NA
TGTGCCAGCAGTGAATATGAGGGACGTACGCAGTATTTT
CASSEYEGRTQYF
>TRBJ1-1|TRBV6-5|few|NA
TGTGCCAGCAGTTACTCGGTCGGTACTGAAGCTTTCTTT
CASSYSVGTEAFF
>TRBJ2-7|TRBV28|few|NA
TGTGCCAGCAGTTTATGGCAGCCCTACGAGCAGTACTTC
CASSLWQPYEQYF
>TRBJ2-6|TRBV6-5|NA|NA
TGTGCCAGCAGTTCCGTAGCCTCCGGGGCCAACGTCCTGACTTTC
CASSSVASGANVLTF
>TRBJ1-3|TRBV7-3|NA|NA
TGTGCCAGCAGCTTAACAGGGGGTGAAGCGGGAAACACCATATATTTT
CASSLTGGEAGNTIYF
>TRBJ2-2|TRBV11-2|few|NA
TGTGCCAGCAGTTCGACGGCGTTGACCGGGGAGCTGTTTTTT
CASSSTALTGELFF
>TRBJ2-3|TRBV7-2|few|NA
TGTGCCAGCAGCTTAGGGACACCGGATACGCAGTATTTT
CASSLGTPDTQYF
>TRBJ2-2|TRBV4-2|NA|NA
TGTGCCAGCAGTTCTACAGGGACGGACACCGGGGAGCTGTTTTTT
CASSSTGTDTGELFF
>TRBJ2-3|TRBV13|few|TRBD1
TGTGCCAGCAGCCTTGGACAGGGATTGGCAGATACGCAGTATTTT
CASSLGQGLADTQYF
>TRBJ1-2|TRBV7-2|NA|NA
TGTGCCAGCAGCTCCACCAGATTGCTGAGGGGAAGGGGTGGCTACACCTTC
CASSSTRLLRGRGGYTF
>TRBJ1-2|TRBV28|once|NA
TGTGCCAGCAGGCCCGGAGGCTATGGCTACACCTTC
CASRPGGYGYTF
>TRBJ2-7|TRBV10-3|NA|TRBD1
TGTGCCATCAGTGAGCCTCGTGACAGGGCAAGCTCCTACGAGCAGTACTTC
CAISEPRDRASSYEQYF
>TRBJ2-5|TRBV7-9|few|NA
TGTGCCAGCAGCCCACCGAAGGCAGGCGTGGAGACCCAGTACTTC
CASSPPKAGVETQYF
>TRBJ2-4|TRBV4-1|NA|NA
TGCGCCAGCAGCCAGAAGTGGAGGGACGAGTGGGCCAAAAACATTCAGTACTTC
CASSQKWRDEWAKNIQYF
>TRBJ1-4|TRBV7-9|NA|NA
TGTGCCAGCAGCTTAAGAGAGGGGAGCGAAAAACTGTTTTTT
CASSLREGSEKLFF
>TRBJ1-2|TRBV7-2|once|NA
TGTGCCAGCAGCTTCTTCAGGGGAGAGGATGGCTACACCTTC
CASSFFRGEDGYTF
>TRBJ2-4|TRBV10-3|few|NA
TGTGCCATCAGTGAGTCGGTGCAACGTGGAGGGGGGGTGGAAAACATTCAGTACTTC
CAISESVQRGGGVENIQYF
>TRBJ1-2|TRBV7-2|NA|TRBD1
TGTGCCAGCAGCTACAGACAGGGCTATGGCTACACCTTC
CASSYRQGYGYTF
>TRBJ2-4|TRBV6-1|few|NA
TGTGCCAGCAGTGAAGGGGGTGACATTCAGTACTTC
CASSEGGDIQYF
>TRBJ1-2|TRBV7-2|few|TRBD1
TGTGCCAGCAGTCCTGTCTGGGACAGGGGGTACTACACCTTC
CASSPVWDRGYYTF
>TRBJ1-2|TRBV7-9|NA|NA
TGTGCCAGCAGCCCCGAACCATATGGCTACACCTTC
CASSPEPYGYTF
>TRBJ1-2|TRBV28|NA|TRBD1
TGTGCCAGCCTAGCTTTCCTCGGGACAGGGGGAGGAGGTGGCTACACCTTC
CASLAFLGTGGGGGYTF
>TRBJ2-1|TRBV7-2|few|TRBD2
TGTGCCAGCAGCACCCGACTAGCGGGGGCCTACAATGAGCAGTTCTTC
CASSTRLAGAYNEQFF
>TRBJ2-3|TRBV6-1|NA|NA
TGTGCCAGCAGTGAACCTACGACGCAGTATTTT
CASSEPTTQYF
>TRBJ2-6|TRBV29-1|NA|NA
TGCAGCGTTGTGTCGGCCTCTGGGGCCAACGTCCTGACTTTC
CSVVSASGANVLTF
>TRBJ2-3|TRBV7-2|few|NA
TGTGCCAGCAGCTCTAGCTGGTGGGGCACAGATACGCAGTATTTT
CASSSSWWGTDTQYF
>TRBJ2-6|TRBV9|NA|NA
TGTGCCAGCAGCGTAGAAGGGGGTCGGAGCTCTGGGGCCAACGTCCTGACTTTC
CASSVEGGRSSGANVLTF
>TRBJ2-4|TRBV7-9|NA|NA
TGTGCCAGCAGCTTTAACGGGGACGGCATTCAGTACTTC
CASSFNGDGIQYF
>TRBJ1-6|TRBV9|few|NA
TGTGCCAGCAGCGTACAGACCCAGAATTCACCCCTCCACTTT
CASSVQTQNSPLHF